A single sample gave rise to the 19 T cell receptor beta chains below, sequenced in a study of OX40 agonist ivuxolimab in advanced cancers. Clones were sequenced by immunoSEQ multiplex PCR, and TCRdb holds only the in-frame ones, with some missing. This sample carries under 85,000 clones, 94% of them seen once, and the ten largest clones take roughly 22%. The specimen comprised CD4+ or CD8+ T cells sorted from blood, sampled in a trial of the OX40 agonist ivuxolimab. These receptors were obtained from an adult with an advanced solid tumor such as melanoma, head and neck, liver or kidney cancer.

This clone was seen just once. The chain combines TRBV5-8 with TRBJ2-7; D gene unclear. The CDR3 is 12 amino acids. Trimming removed 0 bases at V and 4 bases at J, with 5 bases between. CDR1 and CDR2 from the germline V gene are SGHTS and YDEGEE. CDR3 amino acids: CASSLGGYEQYF. Here the CDR3 DNA reads TGTGCCAGCAGCTTGGGGGGTTACGAGCAGTACTTC. The full variable domain, its missing parts supplied by reference TRBV5-8 and TRBJ2-7, is EAGVTQSPTHLIKTRGQQATLRCSPISGHTSVYWYQQALGLGLQFLLWYDEGEERNRGNFPPRFSGRQFPNYSSELNVNALELEDSALYLCASSLGGYEQYFGPGTRLTVT.

This chain uses TRBV2 with TRBJ2-1; 7 nucleotides line up with TRBD2. This CDR3 has 16 residues. The ends lost 1 base at V and 3 bases at J; junction bases unmatched: 6. Germline V gives CDR1 SNHLY, CDR2 FYNNEI. The CDR3 loop is CASSEVAGRVYNEQFF. The CDR3 DNA reads as TGTGCCAGCAGTGAAGTAGCAGGGAGGGTCTACAATGAGCAGTTCTTC.

V is TRBV5-4 and J is TRBJ1-5, with a tentative D call TRBD1 (5 bases). Germline V gives CDR1 SGHNT, CDR2 YYREEE (reference sequence). The CDR3 loop spans 14 amino acids. V lost 7 bases to trimming and J lost 6 bases, with 17 bases between them. The CDR3 region has the DNA TGTGCCAGCTTGGAACCGACGGGGGGTCAGCCCCAGCATTTT. This encodes CASLEPTGGQPQHF. Complete variable domain (other parts from reference TRBV5-4 and TRBJ1-5): ETGVTQSPTHLIKTRGQQVTLRCSSQSGHNTVSWYQQALGQGPQFIFQYYREEENGRGNFPPRFSGLQFPNYSSELNVNALELDDSALYLCASLEPTGGQPQHFGDGTRLSIL.

This clone was detected once. The V and J genes are TRBV5-6 and TRBJ2-1; 7 nucleotides agree with TRBD1. Germline V gene data show CDR1 as SGHDT and CDR2 as YYEEEE. CDR3 size: 15 residues. The V segment lost 3 bases and the J segment 0 bases; nucleotides outside the gene matches: 3. CDR3: CASSYRGLSYNEQFF. The CDR3 DNA reads as TGTGCCAGCAGCTACAGGGGCCTCTCCTACAATGAGCAGTTCTTC.

The gene calls are TRBV7-9 and TRBJ2-3; 8 nucleotides agree with TRBD1. The ends lost 6 bases at V and 0 bases at J; junction bases unmatched: 8. The germline V gene has CDR1 SEHNR and CDR2 FQNEAQ (reference sequence). This CDR3 has 16 residues. The CDR3 region is CASSRFQGASTDTQYF. Written as DNA, the CDR3 is TGTGCCAGCAGTAGGTTCCAGGGGGCTAGCACAGATACGCAGTATTTT.

V usage is TRBV11-2 and J usage is TRBJ2-7; the D gene is possibly TRBD2 (6 bases). Germline V gene lookup returns CDR1 SGHAT and CDR2 FQNNGV. Trimming shortened V by 4 bases and J by 9 bases, and 25 bases separated the two germline ends. CDR3 length: 16 residues. CDR3 region: CASSSGWGVLRFGQYF. The CDR3 DNA reads TGTGCCAGCAGCTCGGGGTGGGGGGTCCTACGATTCGGGCAGTACTTC.

The chain has TRBV7-2 and TRBJ1-5; D is perhaps TRBD1 (6 bases). V was shortened by 2 bases and J by 3 bases, with 17 bases between the two germline ends. The CDR3 is made up of 17 amino acids. Germline-derived CDR1 and CDR2 are SGHTA and FQGNSA. In DNA, the CDR3 is TGTGCCAGCAGCTTAAGGGGCTCAGGGGCCATCAATCAGCCCCAGCATTTT. It translates to CASSLRGSGAINQPQHF.

The J gene is TRBJ2-3, the V gene TRBV7-6, with 12 positions matching TRBD2. The CDR3 is made up of 17 amino acids. Germline V gene lookup returns CDR1 SGHVS and CDR2 FNYEAQ. With 4 bases clipped from V and 2 bases from J, the junction kept 7 bases outside the gene matches. CDR3 DNA sequence: TGTGCCAGCAGCTACAAAACTAGCGGGAGGAACACAGATACGCAGTATTTT. It translates to CASSYKTSGRNTDTQYF. Filled out from reference TRBV7-6 and TRBJ2-3, the complete variable domain reads GAGVSQSPRYKVTKRGQDVALRCDPISGHVSLYWYRQALGQGPEFLTYFNYEAQQDKSGLPNDRFSAERPEGSISTLTIQRTEQRDSAMYRCASSYKTSGRNTDTQYFGPGTRLTVL.

The rearrangement joins TRBV15 to TRBJ2-1, with D possibly being TRBD2 (5 bases). CDR1 LNHNV and CDR2 YYDKDF come from the germline V gene (reference sequence). Trimming cost V 0 bases and J 4 bases, with 10 bases left between them. CDR3 length equals 15 residues. CDR3 in DNA: TGTGCCACCAGCAGAGATACGGACTGGTACAATGAGCAGTTCTTC. Translating gives CATSRDTDWYNEQFF.

This clone was recorded only once. This chain joins TRBV6-5 and TRBJ2-5; the D call may be TRBD1 or TRBD2 (6 bases each). The V end was cut by 0 bases, the J end by 6 bases, with 14 bases between. This CDR3 comprises 15 residues. Germline V lookup: CDR1 MNHEY, CDR2 SVGAGI. CDR3 in DNA: TGTGCCAGCAGTTACTCGGTAGGGGGAGGAAAGACCCAGTACTTC. Translating it yields CASSYSVGGGKTQYF.

This chain connects TRBV10-3 to TRBJ1-2, with D perhaps TRBD1 (6 bases). Deletions cut 0 bases from V and 7 bases from J, with 6 bases between. Per germline, CDR1 ENHRY and CDR2 SYGVKD. The CDR3 runs to 12 residues. CDR3: CAISESGGGYTF. The CDR3 DNA sequence: TGTGCCATCAGTGAGTCAGGGGGTGGCTACACCTTC.

The chain has TRBV28 and TRBJ1-2; D unclear. There are 12 residues in the CDR3. CDR1 is MDHEN and CDR2 is SYDVKM in the germline V gene. V lost 1 base, J lost 2 bases, and 2 bases lay in between. In nucleotides, the CDR3 is TGTGCCAGCAGTTTATTCAACTATGGCTACACCTTC. This codes for CASSLFNYGYTF.

The J gene is TRBJ2-2, the V gene TRBV5-1, with 8 bases matching TRBD1. CDR3 length equals 15 residues. Germline V gene lookup returns CDR1 SGHRS and CDR2 YFSETQ. The V gene end was trimmed by 0 bases and the J gene end by 4 bases; junction bases not matched to a gene: 2. The CDR3 nucleotides are TGCGCCAGCAGCTTGGGGACAGGGCGCACCGGGGAGCTGTTTTTT. Protein sequence: CASSLGTGRTGELFF.

The chain combines TRBV5-1 with TRBJ1-1; D perhaps matches TRBD1 (6 bases). The V and J ends lost 4 bases and 1 base respectively, with 14 bases between them. This CDR3 has 15 amino acids. Germline assignment: CDR1 SGHRS and CDR2 YFSETQ. As DNA, the CDR3 is TGCGCCAGCAGCCCACAACCGACAGGGAACACTGAAGCTTTCTTT. It is translated as CASSPQPTGNTEAFF.

With regard to this clone: Germline and junction disagree at one end, which may indicate a read error. The gene calls are TRBV18 and TRBJ2-3; D unresolved. The length of the CDR3 is 13 residues. In germline, CDR1 is KGHSH, CDR2 LQKENI. The chain's CDR3 is CASTPGAVDTQYF. For the CDR3, the DNA is TGTGCCAGCACACCCGGCGCCGTAGATACGCAGTATTTT. The full variable domain, rest sourced from reference TRBV18 and TRBJ2-3, is NAGVMQNPRHLVRRRGQEARLRCSPMKGHSHVYWYRQLPEEGLKFMVYLQKENIIDESGMPKERFSAEFPKEGPSILRIQQVVRGDSAAYFCASTPGAVDTQYFGPGTRLTVL.

The chain links TRBV19 to TRBJ2-3; no clear D gene. V was clipped by 8 bases and J by 6 bases, with 21 bases between them. CDR3 size: 15 residues. Germline V gene data show CDR1 as LNHDA and CDR2 as SQIVND (reference sequence). The CDR3 sequence: CASRNWRSRPDTQYF. CDR3 nucleotide sequence: TGTGCCAGTCGCAATTGGCGCTCTCGGCCTGATACGCAGTATTTT.

The chain joins TRBV7-9 to TRBJ2-5, with 9 positions matching TRBD1. CDR3 size: 15 residues. Trimming took 2 bases from V and 5 from J; bases not matched to a gene: 6. CDR1 and CDR2 (germline): SEHNR, FQNEAQ (reference sequence). The CDR3, as DNA: TGTGCCAGCAGCTTACGGGACAGGGTTGGTGAGACCCAGTACTTC. This sequence encodes CASSLRDRVGETQYF.

The chain combines TRBV7-9 with TRBJ2-2; D call uncertain. Germline CDR1 and CDR2: SEHNR and FQNEAQ (reference sequence). The CDR3 totals 12 residues. V shed 4 bases and J shed 11 bases, with 11 bases lying between them. As DNA, the CDR3 is TGTGCCAGCAGCTCACTCCCGTCTGAGCTGTTTTTT. Translating it yields CASSSLPSELFF.

The genes are TRBV6-6 and TRBJ2-5; 9 bases align to TRBD1. This CDR3 region has 13 residues. The J segment lost 9 bases and the V segment lost 7 bases, leaving 9 bases of the junction unmatched. Per germline, CDR1 MNHNY and CDR2 SVGAGI (reference sequence). The CDR3 DNA reads as TGTGCCAGCACCACGCGGACAGGGGAGGCCCAGTACTTC. Encoded protein: CASTTRTGEAQYF.